This TCR beta chain was found in a study of cytomegalovirus exposure and HLA in healthy donors. The J segment lost 4 bases and the V segment lost 5 bases, leaving 6 bases of the junction unmatched. Germline assignment: CDR1 MNHEY and CDR2 SMNVEV (reference sequence). This CDR3 is 17 amino acids long. The protocol was immunoSEQ multiplex PCR, while the TCRdb copy is restricted to in-frame clones and leaves out a portion. This sample yields approximately 180,000 clones, of which approximately 85% are seen a single time; around 1.6% belongs to the top ten. The study, taken as a whole, reports: That first-cohort TCR clusters tended to co-occur in the 120 or so validation repertoires was found in a later analysis.

To note about this clone: Antigen: not known.

V is TRBV27 and J is TRBJ2-3, with 16 nucleotides matching TRBD2. The TCR comes from a young woman in good health and CMV-seronegative. The sample consisted of PBMCs. Here the CDR3 reads CASSLGTSGGASDTQYF. The CDR3, as DNA: TGTGCCAGCAGTCTCGGGACTAGCGGGGGGGCATCAGATACGCAGTATTTT.